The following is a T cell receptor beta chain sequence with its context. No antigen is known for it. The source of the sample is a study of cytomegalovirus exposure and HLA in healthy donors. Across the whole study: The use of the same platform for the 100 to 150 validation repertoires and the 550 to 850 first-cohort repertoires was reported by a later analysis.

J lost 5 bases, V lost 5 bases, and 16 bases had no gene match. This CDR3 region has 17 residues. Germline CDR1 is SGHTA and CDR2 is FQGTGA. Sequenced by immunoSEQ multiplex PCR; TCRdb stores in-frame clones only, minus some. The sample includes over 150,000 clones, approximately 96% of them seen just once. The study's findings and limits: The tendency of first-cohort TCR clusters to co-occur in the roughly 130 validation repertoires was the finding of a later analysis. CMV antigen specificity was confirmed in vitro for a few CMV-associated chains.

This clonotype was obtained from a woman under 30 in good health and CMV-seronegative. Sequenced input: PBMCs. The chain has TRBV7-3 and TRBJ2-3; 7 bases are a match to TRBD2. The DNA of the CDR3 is TGTGCCAGCAGCAAGCGGCTCGGAGCGGGGATGGGAGATACGCAGTATTTT. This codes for CASSKRLGAGMGDTQYF.